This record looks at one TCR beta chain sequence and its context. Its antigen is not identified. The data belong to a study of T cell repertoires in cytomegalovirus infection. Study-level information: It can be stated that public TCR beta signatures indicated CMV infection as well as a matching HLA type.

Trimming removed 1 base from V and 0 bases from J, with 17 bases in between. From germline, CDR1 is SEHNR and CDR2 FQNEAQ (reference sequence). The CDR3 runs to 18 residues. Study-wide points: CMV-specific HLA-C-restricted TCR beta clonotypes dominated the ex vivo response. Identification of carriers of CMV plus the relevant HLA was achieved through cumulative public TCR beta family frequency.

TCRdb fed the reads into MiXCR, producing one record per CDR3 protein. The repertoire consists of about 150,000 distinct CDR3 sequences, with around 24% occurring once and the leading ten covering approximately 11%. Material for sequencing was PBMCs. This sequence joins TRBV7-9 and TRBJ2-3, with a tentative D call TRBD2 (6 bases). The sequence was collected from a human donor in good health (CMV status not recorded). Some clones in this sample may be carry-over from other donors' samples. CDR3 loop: CASSLGDWKGPSTDTQYF. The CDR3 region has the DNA TGTGCCAGCAGCTTAGGGGACTGGAAAGGGCCAAGCACAGATACGCAGTATTTT.